The clone carrying this TCR beta chain was detected only a few times. No antigen is known for it. These data originate in a study of cytomegalovirus exposure and HLA in healthy donors. Overall study findings and caveats: Confirmation was obtained in vitro that a few CMV-associated chains are specific for CMV antigens.

Trimming shortened V by 1 base and J by 6 bases, and 7 bases separated the two germline ends. Germline CDR1 is SGHRS and CDR2 is YFSETQ. The CDR3 consists of 12 residues. Assay used: immunoSEQ multiplex PCR; TCRdb lists only in-frame clones, some missing. Among approximately 200,000 clones, about three quarters were seen once, and the ten largest hold 1.2%. The clonotype comes from a woman younger than 45 in good health and CMV-seronegative. The sample consisted of PBMCs. This sequence joins TRBV5-1 and TRBJ1-2; D not resolved. The DNA of the CDR3 is TGCGCCAGCAGCTTGACGGAGAATGGCTACACCTTC. It specifies CASSLTENGYTF.